This TCR beta chain is drawn from a study of read filtering for tumor transcriptome and immune sequencing. Study at large: Patients were about 17 male and some 15 female, mean age roughly 68 years, range about 47 to 80.

The CDR3 extends over 15 amino acids. V was pared by 6 bases and J by 1 base, with 5 bases of the junction left unmatched. Germline V lookup: CDR1 KGHSH, CDR2 LQKENI. This clonotype came up many times. Its antigen is not identified. Study-wide points: Approximately 80% of IR-seq clonotypes had one read, totaling around 4% of reads; RNA-seq: 74.6% and 44.6%.

Molecular barcoded adaptors covering alpha/delta and beta/gamma chains were used on roughly 400 ng RNA. TCRdb redid the calling of the reads with MiXCR, one entry per CDR3 protein. The sample has under 50,000 distinct CDR3 sequences; roughly an eighth are singletons. V gene TRBV18 combines with J gene TRBJ2-3; TRBD2 matches at 9 bases. The sequencing sample was made of a population of CD138-negative cells sorted from bone marrow. This receptor was identified in a donor aged 40 or over with multiple myeloma. This chain's CDR3 is CASSLRLAGTDTQYF. DNA of the CDR3: TGTGCCAGCTCCCTCCGACTAGCGGGCACAGATACGCAGTATTTT.